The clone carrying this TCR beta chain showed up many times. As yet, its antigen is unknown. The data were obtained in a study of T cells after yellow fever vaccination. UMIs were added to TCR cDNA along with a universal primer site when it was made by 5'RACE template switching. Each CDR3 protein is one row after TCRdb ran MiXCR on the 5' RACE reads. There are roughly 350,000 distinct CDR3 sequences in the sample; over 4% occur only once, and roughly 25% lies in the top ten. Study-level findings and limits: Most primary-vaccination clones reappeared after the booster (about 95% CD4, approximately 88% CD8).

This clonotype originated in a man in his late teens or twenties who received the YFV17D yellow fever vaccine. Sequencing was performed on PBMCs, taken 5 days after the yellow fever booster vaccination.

The CDR3 sequence is CASSSYEAIYGYTF. CDR3 nucleotides: TGTGCCAGCAGCTCGTACGAGGCTATCTATGGCTACACCTTC. The chain links TRBV7-2 to TRBJ1-2; D call uncertain. V shed 4 bases and J shed 4 bases, with 13 bases lying between them. CDR1 is SGHTA, CDR2 FQGNSA, per germline. The CDR3 runs 14 residues.